This T cell receptor (beta chain) emerged from a study of T cell responses to AZD1222 COVID-19 vaccine. Study-level findings and limits: Donors, mostly white British, included more females; clonal diversity was possibly underestimated. AZD1222 recipients seropositive at baseline numbered only five to seven. Spike-specific TCR breadth and depth grew following two AZD1222 doses. Spike-wide vaccine-associated CD4 TCRs dominated at 160-218 and 743-854.

As for this clone: Its antigen is unidentified.

With 3 bases clipped from V and 5 bases from J, the junction kept 2 bases outside the gene matches. Germline V gene data show CDR1 as SGHDT and CDR2 as YYEEEE. The CDR3 runs to 13 residues. Only in-frame clones appear in the TCRdb table, and some are missing; sequencing was by immunoSEQ multiplex PCR. The table lists 100,000 to 150,000 clones, 91% of them singletons. Sequencing used peripheral blood, obtained on day 0 of AZD1222 vaccination. The gene calls are TRBV5-6 and TRBJ1-5; 7 bases map to TRBD1. The sequence came from an adult in good health. The CDR3 sequence is CASSSDRDQPQHF. The CDR3 DNA reads TGTGCCAGCAGCTCCGACAGGGATCAGCCCCAGCATTTT.